This T cell receptor beta chain derives from a study of blood T cell repertoires in COVID-19. Study information: Italy, Spain and the United States were the sources of the convalescent and acute COVID-19 samples. PBMCs, B-cell-depleted T cells, or T cells were the source of the cDNA or gDNA that made up the material.

The table lists this clone with a count of one. Source study methods: By means of reference gene primer amplification, nucleated cell counts were estimated. Sequenced by immunoSEQ multiplex PCR; TCRdb stores in-frame clones only, minus some. The V and J calls and clone size are taken from that table; D and trimming were inferred from the DNA. Of 95,000 to 150,000 clones detected, roughly 88% appear once; the ten largest clones hold around 5%. V shed 7 bases, J shed 2 bases, and the junction held 12 bases outside the gene matches. This CDR3 contains 18 residues. Germline lookup yields CDR1 SGHTA and CDR2 FQGNSA.

The sequence was collected from a human donor in a cohort sampled during active COVID-19. V gene TRBV7-2 combines with J gene TRBJ2-2, with TRBD2 identical over 11 bases. Material: peripheral blood. The CDR3 nucleotides are TGTGCCAGCAAAGGACTAGCGGGCCCATCAAGAAACACCGGGGAGCTGTTTTTT. It codes for CASKGLAGPSRNTGELFF. Drawing the rest from reference TRBV7-2 and TRBJ2-2, the complete variable domain is GAGVSQSPSNKVTEKGKDVELRCDPISGHTALYWYRQSLGQGLEFLIYFQGNSAPDKSGLPSDRFSAERTGGSVSTLTIQRTQQEDSAVYLCASKGLAGPSRNTGELFFGEGSRLTVL.